The rows below give T cell receptor beta chains drawn from one sample of a study of CD8+ T cells in alopecia areata. TCRdb's copy holds only in-frame clones and misses some; the assay was immunoSEQ multiplex PCR. In the table there are about 210,000 clones, roughly two fifths of which are singletons. The starting material was CD4+ T cells sorted from blood, obtained at week 34, from a patient treated with tofacitinib. Source of these receptors: a human donor with alopecia areata. CDR3s include the opening cysteine and the closing phenylalanine or tryptophan. A D gene is named only where the DNA matches it firmly. Clone size, where shown, is once, few, many, or a class for clones that have expanded.

TRBJ2-5 | 13 | NA | TRBV19 | NA | CASSKGGGETQYF | TGTGCCAGTAGTAAGGGAGGGGGAGAGACCCAGTACTTC
TRBJ1-2 | 13 | TRBD1 | TRBV18 | few | CASSPGTGLGYTF | TGTGCCAGCTCCCCCGGGACAGGGCTTGGCTACACCTTC
TRBJ1-2 | 14 | TRBD1 | TRBV19 | NA | CASEGGQGIHGYTF | TGTGCCAGCGAAGGGGGACAGGGAATTCATGGCTACACCTTC
TRBJ2-7 | 17 | TRBD2 | TRBV7-2 | once | CASSLERTSGRIYEQYF | TGTGCCAGCAGCTTAGAGAGGACTAGCGGGAGGATATACGAGCAGTACTTC
TRBJ2-7 | 11 | NA | TRBV23-1 | few | CASSQQGEQYF | TGCGCCAGCAGTCAACAGGGCGAGCAGTACTTC
TRBJ1-2 | 8 | NA | TRBV29-1 | NA | CSVEGYTF | TGCAGCGTTGAAGGGTACACCTTC
TRBJ2-7 | 14 | NA | TRBV5-1 | NA | CASSLGSGPYEQYF | TGCGCCAGCAGCTTGGGCTCAGGGCCCTACGAGCAGTACTTC
TRBJ2-7 | 14 | TRBD1 | TRBV6-5 | NA | CASSTGTGVHEQYF | TGTGCCAGCAGTACCGGGACAGGGGTCCACGAGCAGTACTTC
TRBJ2-2 | 13 | TRBD1 | TRBV29-1 | few | CSVADRGTGELFF | TGCAGCGTTGCGGACAGGGGAACCGGGGAGCTGTTTTTT
TRBJ1-2 | 15 | TRBD1 | TRBV7-9 | NA | CASSLVRGRDYGYTF | TGTGCCAGCAGCTTAGTCAGGGGGCGAGACTATGGCTACACCTTC
TRBJ2-3 | 14 | NA | TRBV10-3 | NA | CATAFGTSTDTQYF | TGTGCCACGGCCTTCGGGACTTCCACAGATACGCAGTATTTT
TRBJ1-2 | 18 | NA | TRBV30 | NA | CAWSVARGHQVWGYGYTF | TGTGCCTGGAGTGTAGCTAGAGGACATCAAGTCTGGGGCTATGGCTACACCTTC
TRBJ2-4 | 13 | TRBD2 | TRBV19 | many | CASSGQRGDIQYF | TGTGCCAGTAGTGGACAGCGGGGGGACATTCAGTACTTC
TRBJ2-6 | 18 | TRBD1 | TRBV11-1 | NA | CASSPQGAQSSGANVLTF | TGTGCCAGCAGCCCCCAGGGGGCACAATCCTCTGGGGCCAACGTCCTGACTTTC
TRBJ2-7 | 14 | NA | TRBV29-1 | NA | CSGRLGAWPYEQYF | TGCAGCGGTCGTCTAGGCGCGTGGCCCTACGAGCAGTACTTC
TRBJ1-2 | 14 | TRBD1 | TRBV9 | NA | CASSAAGQGRGYTF | TGTGCCAGCAGCGCCGCGGGACAGGGCCGGGGCTACACCTTC
TRBJ1-2 | 11 | NA | TRBV7-2 | NA | CASSLQGGYTF | TGTGCCAGCAGCCTGCAAGGAGGCTACACCTTC
TRBJ2-1 | 13 | TRBD1 | TRBV29-1 | NA | CSGGQGPYNEQFF | TGCAGCGGTGGACAGGGTCCTTACAATGAGCAGTTCTTC
TRBJ2-2 | 15 | NA | TRBV7-9 | once | CASSLAGGRTGELFF | TGTGCCAGCAGCTTGGCAGGGGGGCGAACCGGGGAGCTGTTTTTT
TRBJ2-1 | 14 | TRBD2 | TRBV5-1 | NA | CASSRLAGENEQFF | TGCGCCAGCAGTAGACTAGCGGGGGAAAATGAGCAGTTCTTC
TRBJ2-7 | 13 | NA | TRBV7-9 | few | CASRPPSSYEQYF | TGTGCCAGTCGGCCCCCCAGCTCCTACGAGCAGTACTTC
TRBJ1-5 | 13 | NA | TRBV7-9 | NA | CASSLSRNQPQHF | TGTGCCAGCAGCTTATCCCGCAATCAGCCCCAGCATTTT
TRBJ2-3 | 15 | TRBD2 | TRBV10-3 | NA | CAISGLAGATDTQYF | TGTGCCATCAGTGGACTAGCGGGGGCCACAGATACGCAGTATTTT
TRBJ1-5 | 16 | NA | TRBV4-1 | once | CASSQGPRGGNQPQHF | TGCGCCAGCAGCCAAGGCCCCAGGGGAGGGAATCAGCCCCAGCATTTT
TRBJ1-1 | 15 | NA | TRBV13 | NA | CASSLLLGKNTEAFF | TGTGCCAGCAGCTTATTGTTGGGGAAGAACACTGAAGCTTTCTTT
TRBJ2-1 | 14 | TRBD2 | TRBV4-2 | few | CASRGGSSYNEQFF | TGTGCCAGCAGGGGGGGGAGCTCCTACAATGAGCAGTTCTTC
TRBJ1-5 | 15 | NA | TRBV9 | NA | CASSVDAGYNQPQHF | TGTGCCAGCAGCGTAGACGCAGGCTATAATCAGCCCCAGCATTTT
TRBJ2-7 | 12 | NA | TRBV6-5 | NA | CASLSDLGEQYF | TGTGCCAGCCTCTCTGATCTGGGGGAGCAGTACTTC
TRBJ2-7 | 14 | TRBD2 | TRBV5-4 | NA | CASSWGTSSYEQYF | TGTGCCAGCAGCTGGGGGACTAGTTCCTACGAGCAGTACTTC
TRBJ1-2 | 13 | TRBD1 | TRBV2 | NA | CASSGQGYYGYTF | TGTGCCAGCAGTGGACAGGGGTACTATGGCTACACCTTC
TRBJ2-1 | 13 | NA | TRBV7-2 | NA | CASSLVSYNEQFF | TGTGCCAGCAGCTTAGTGAGCTACAATGAGCAGTTCTTC
TRBJ1-2 | 14 | NA | TRBV9 | NA | CASSSPFRQREYTF | TGTGCCAGCAGCTCTCCCTTTAGACAGAGGGAATACACCTTC
TRBJ2-2 | 16 | TRBD2 | TRBV5-1 | once | CASSLGVAGNTGELFF | TGCGCCAGCAGCTTAGGGGTAGCGGGGAACACCGGGGAGCTGTTTTTT
TRBJ2-7 | 18 | TRBD2 | TRBV7-2 | NA | CASSRGGGRSPSSYEQYF | TGTGCCAGCAGCCGGGGGGGCGGGAGGTCCCCTAGCTCCTACGAGCAGTACTTC
TRBJ2-3 | 12 | NA | TRBV7-2 | few | CASSLYTDTQYF | TGTGCCAGCAGCCTCTACACAGATACGCAGTATTTT
TRBJ2-3 | 15 | TRBD2 | TRBV7-3 | few | CASSRSSGGQDTQYF | TGTGCCAGCAGCAGATCTAGCGGGGGACAAGATACGCAGTATTTT
TRBJ2-3 | 14 | TRBD1 | TRBV7-3 | NA | CASSSGTGRNTQYF | TGTGCCAGCAGCTCAGGGACAGGGAGGAATACGCAGTATTTT
TRBJ2-3 | 16 | TRBD2 | TRBV2 | NA | CATPTLAASSTDTQYF | TGTGCCACCCCGACACTAGCGGCTTCTAGCACAGATACGCAGTATTTT
TRBJ2-7 | 13 | NA | TRBV6-1 | NA | CASSDQPWAEQYF | TGTGCCAGCAGTGATCAACCTTGGGCCGAGCAGTACTTC
TRBJ2-7 | 13 | NA | TRBV18 | NA | CASSQGPSYEQYF | TGTGCCAGCTCACAGGGCCCTTCCTACGAGCAGTACTTC
TRBJ2-5 | 15 | NA | TRBV4-2 | NA | CASSQDWAYGETQYF | TGTGCCAGCAGCCAAGATTGGGCGTACGGAGAGACCCAGTACTTC
TRBJ2-1 | 19 | TRBD1 | TRBV6-1 | NA | CASSEVGQGGLNPGNEQFF | TGTGCCAGCAGTGAAGTGGGACAGGGTGGATTAAACCCTGGTAATGAGCAGTTCTTC
TRBJ2-6 | 16 | NA | TRBV2 | few | CASILPPSAGANVLTF | TGTGCCAGCATTCTCCCCCCGTCTGCGGGGGCCAACGTCCTGACTTTC
TRBJ2-2 | 12 | NA | TRBV30 | NA | CASPSNTGELFF | TGTGCCTCGCCTTCGAACACCGGGGAGCTGTTTTTT
TRBJ2-7 | 14 | NA | TRBV9 | NA | CASSVDGTAYEQYF | TGTGCCAGCAGCGTAGACGGGACGGCCTACGAGCAGTACTTC